The 6 T cell receptor beta chains in this list originate from one sample, sequenced in a study of T cell responses to AZD1222 COVID-19 vaccine. Sequencing was performed with immunoSEQ multiplex PCR; in TCRdb, only in-frame clones are kept and a portion is missing. The table has around 160,000 clones, around 88% seen once. The sample consisted of peripheral blood, taken on day 0 of AZD1222 vaccination. These receptors were obtained from an adult in good health.

As concerns this clone: The same CDR3 also results from other DNA sequences found in this sample. The rearrangement links TRBV5-4 to TRBJ2-7; 7 bases match TRBD1. The CDR3 is made up of 13 amino acids. After removal of 5 bases from V and 3 bases from J, the junction contained 5 bases not matched to a gene. Germline lookup yields CDR1 SGHNT and CDR2 YYREEE (reference sequence). CDR3 in amino acids: CASRRGGGYEQYF. The DNA for the CDR3 is TGTGCCAGCAGACGAGGGGGCGGCTACGAGCAGTACTTC.

The chain has TRBV27 and TRBJ1-5, with D possibly matching TRBD1 (5 bases). Trimming removed 6 bases at V and 1 base at J, with 19 bases between. Germline V gene data show CDR1 as MNHEY and CDR2 as SMNVEV (reference sequence). The CDR3 is made up of 17 amino acids. This chain's CDR3 is CASRPFSLRGSNQPQHF. CDR3 coding DNA: TGTGCCAGCAGACCATTCTCACTACGGGGCAGCAATCAGCCCCAGCATTTT.

This chain links TRBV5-5 with TRBJ1-2; possibly TRBD1 for D (5 bases). Trimming took 2 bases from V and 5 from J, leaving 16 bases between them. The germline CDR1 and CDR2 sequences are SGHKS and YYEKEE (reference sequence). This CDR3 is built from 15 residues. CDR3 loop: CASSFGGPLVYGYTF. The CDR3 DNA follows: TGTGCCAGCAGCTTTGGGGGACCTTTAGTATATGGCTACACCTTC.

The J gene is TRBJ1-2, the V gene TRBV23-1, with 9 bases identical to TRBD1. TRBV23-1 belongs to the ORF category, with a function that is uncertain. The CDR3 covers 16 residues. J was trimmed by 8 bases and V by 8 bases; bases with no gene match: 18. This chain's CDR3 is CASWPVRQGGKEGYTF. The DNA for the CDR3 is TGCGCCAGCTGGCCCGTGAGACAGGGGGGGAAGGAGGGCTACACCTTC.

This clone was seen only once. J is TRBJ2-1 and V is TRBV7-2, with D uncertain. Germline lookup yields CDR1 SGHTA and CDR2 FQGNSA. The CDR3 is 13 amino acids. V gave up 3 bases and J gave up 5 bases, with 8 bases separating them. CDR3 residues: CASSFYLHNEQFF. In DNA, the CDR3 is TGTGCCAGCAGCTTTTACTTACACAATGAGCAGTTCTTC.

The genes are TRBV18 and TRBJ1-5, with no clear D. The CDR3 is made up of 12 amino acids. Germline values: CDR1 KGHSH, CDR2 LQKENI. V dropped 3 bases and J dropped 5 bases, with 5 bases sitting between them. The CDR3 region is CASSPPDQPQHF. CDR3 sequence (DNA): TGTGCCAGCTCACCGCCAGATCAGCCCCAGCATTTT.